This passage covers 26 T cell receptor beta chains from one sample sequenced in a study of shared clonotypes between healthy human individuals. Naive CD8 cells lacked CD45RO, underwent positive selection for CCR7 and left out terminally differentiated effector memory CD45RA+ cells. The method was immunoSEQ multiplex PCR; TCRdb's version includes in-frame clones alone and lacks a portion of them. The table records over 2 million clones, approximately 94% of them present only once. The sequencing sample was made of naive CD8+ T cells sorted from blood. These receptors were collected from a man younger than 35 in good health.

The chain uses TRBV14 and TRBJ1-1; D call uncertain. Trimming shortened V by 0 bases and J by 12 bases, and 20 bases separated the two germline ends. Germline values: CDR1 SGHDN, CDR2 FVKESK. This CDR3 has 15 residues. In DNA form, the CDR3 reads TGTGCCAGCAGCCAAGATGGAAAAGAGCCGGCCGAGACTTTCTTT. Protein: CASSQDGKEPAETFF.

The chain couples TRBV29-1 to TRBJ2-1, with 12 bases matching TRBD2. CDR1 is SQVTM and CDR2 is ANQGSEA in the germline V gene. Losses at the gene ends were 1 base for V and 3 bases for J; bases not matched to a gene: 1. The CDR3 runs 15 residues. The CDR3 sequence: CSVEGLAGDYNEQFF. Here the CDR3 DNA reads TGCAGCGTTGAAGGACTAGCGGGGGACTACAATGAGCAGTTCTTC.

The V gene is TRBV6-1, the J gene TRBJ2-7; D is uncertain. V was cut by 2 bases and J by 0 bases, with 8 bases left in between. The CDR3 totals 14 residues. From germline, CDR1 is MNHNS and CDR2 SASEGT. The CDR3 is CASSERSASYEQYF. DNA of the CDR3: TGTGCCAGCAGTGAACGGAGCGCCTCCTACGAGCAGTACTTC.

The table lists this clone with a count of one. The sample holds other DNA sequences that translate to the same CDR3. The genes are TRBV6-6 and TRBJ2-7, with 8 bases aligning to TRBD2. The junction had 5 bases not matched to a gene; V was cut back by 0 bases and J by 4 bases. CDR3 length: 15 residues. Germline CDR1 is MNHNY and CDR2 is SVGAGI (reference sequence). CDR3 protein: CASSYSGTSGYEQYF. The CDR3 region has the DNA TGTGCCAGCAGTTACTCGGGGACTAGTGGGTACGAGCAGTACTTC.

The chain has TRBV13 and TRBJ1-1; D perhaps matches TRBD1 (6 bases). The V end was cut by 11 bases, the J end by 3 bases, with 16 bases between. The CDR3 has 13 amino acids. Germline assignment: CDR1 PRHDT and CDR2 FYEKMQ (reference sequence). CDR3 sequence reads: CASCRGRDTEAFF. As DNA, the CDR3 is TGTGCCTCCTGCAGGGGAAGGGACACTGAAGCTTTCTTT. Full variable domain (outside the CDR3, taken from reference TRBV13 and TRBJ1-1): AAGVIQSPRHLIKEKRETATLKCYPIPRHDTVYWYQQGPGQDPQFLISFYEKMQSDKGSIPDRFSAQQFSDYHSELNMSSLELGDSALYFCASCRGRDTEAFFGQGTRLTVV.

The chain uses TRBV27 and TRBJ2-1, with 7 bases that match TRBD1. This CDR3 spans 12 amino acids. The germline CDR1 and CDR2 sequences are MNHEY and SMNVEV (reference sequence). Trimming cost V 5 bases and J 9 bases; bases outside gene matches: 4. The CDR3 DNA reads TGTGCCAGCAGTCCCTACAGGGGTGAGCAGTTCTTC. This gives the protein CASSPYRGEQFF.

The V call is TRBV5-1, the J call TRBJ2-3; D call uncertain. Trimming cost V 0 bases and J 2 bases, with 13 bases left between them. CDR1 is SGHRS, CDR2 YFSETQ, per germline. This CDR3 contains 16 residues. CDR3 DNA sequence: TGCGCCAGCAGCTTGGATGGGAACGGAGTCACAGATACGCAGTATTTT. It specifies CASSLDGNGVTDTQYF. The whole variable domain, remainder taken from reference TRBV5-1 and TRBJ2-3, is KAGVTQTPRYLIKTRGQQVTLSCSPISGHRSVSWYQQTPGQGLQFLFEYFSETQRNKGNFPGRFSGRQFSNSRSEMNVSTLELGDSALYLCASSLDGNGVTDTQYFGPGTRLTVL.

The DNA of the CDR3 is TGTGCCAGCAGCTGGTCTGCAACTAATGAAAAACTGTTTTTT. This sequence encodes CASSWSATNEKLFF. The genes are TRBV13 and TRBJ1-4; D uncertain. This CDR3 spans 14 amino acids. Trimming left V 4 bases short and J 0 bases short, with 6 bases between. CDR1 is PRHDT, CDR2 FYEKMQ, per germline (reference sequence).

Concerning this clone itself: In the same sample, other DNA sequences code for this CDR3. CDR3 sequence reads: CASSEDSSSYNEQFF. In nucleotides, the CDR3 is TGTGCCAGCAGTGAAGATTCCAGCTCCTACAATGAGCAGTTCTTC. The rearrangement uses TRBV2 and TRBJ2-1; no definite D call. Germline assignment: CDR1 SNHLY and CDR2 FYNNEI. V was clipped by 1 base and J by 0 bases, with 7 bases between them. There are 15 residues in the CDR3. Drawing the rest from reference TRBV2 and TRBJ2-1, the complete variable domain is EPEVTQTPSHQVTQMGQEVILRCVPISNHLYFYWYRQILGQKVEFLVSFYNNEISEKSEIFDDQFSVERPDGSNFTLKIRSTKLEDSAMYFCASSEDSSSYNEQFFGPGTRLTVL.

This clone showed up just once. The gene calls are TRBV5-1 and TRBJ2-3; the match to TRBD1 covers 9 bases. The germline V gene has CDR1 SGHRS and CDR2 YFSETQ. CDR3 size: 16 residues. V dropped 4 bases and J dropped 6; count of bases not matched to a gene: 12. CDR3 coding DNA: TGCGCCAGCAGCCGCACGGGGGGACAGGGCCTCGATACGCAGTATTTT. Amino acid sequence: CASSRTGGQGLDTQYF.

This chain uses TRBV27 with TRBJ1-2; the match to TRBD1 covers 7 bases. The CDR3 contains 13 residues. Germline V gene sequence: CDR1 MNHEY, CDR2 SMNVEV (reference sequence). The trim removed 6 bases at V and 8 bases at J, leaving 9 bases unmatched. The DNA of the CDR3 is TGTGCCAGCAGACTGACAGGGATAGACGGCTACACCTTC. Protein sequence: CASRLTGIDGYTF.

With respect to this clone: This sample also contains other DNA sequences that code for the same CDR3. The V gene is TRBV19, the J gene TRBJ1-2; D is perhaps TRBD1 (6 bases). The CDR3 consists of 13 residues. Germline V lookup: CDR1 LNHDA, CDR2 SQIVND (reference sequence). Trimming shortened V by 5 bases and J by 3 bases, and 10 bases separated the two germline ends. For the CDR3, the DNA is TGTGCCAGTAGTCCGACAGGAGACTATGGCTACACCTTC. It codes for CASSPTGDYGYTF.

This clone appeared once. This rearrangement joins TRBV27 to TRBJ2-1; no firm D call. V lost 4 bases and J 8 bases, leaving 24 bases between the germline ends. In germline, CDR1 is MNHEY, CDR2 SMNVEV (reference sequence). The CDR3 is 17 amino acids. The chain's CDR3 is CASSSPPLRSLGDEQFF. DNA of the CDR3: TGTGCCAGCAGTTCCCCTCCTCTCAGGAGCCTAGGAGATGAGCAGTTCTTC.

This chain links TRBV5-1 with TRBJ1-2; D gene ambiguous. Germline V gene data show CDR1 as SGHRS and CDR2 as YFSETQ. The CDR3 has 14 amino acids. Trimming stripped 0 bases from V and 8 bases from J, with 14 bases between. CDR3 sequence reads: CASSLESLPNGYTF. The CDR3 DNA sequence: TGCGCCAGCAGCTTGGAGTCTCTACCAAACGGCTACACCTTC. Together with reference TRBV5-1 and TRBJ1-2, the CDR3 gives the full variable domain: KAGVTQTPRYLIKTRGQQVTLSCSPISGHRSVSWYQQTPGQGLQFLFEYFSETQRNKGNFPGRFSGRQFSNSRSEMNVSTLELGDSALYLCASSLESLPNGYTFGSGTRLTVV.

The chain is built from TRBV9 and TRBJ2-5; 11 bases map to TRBD2. The CDR3 has 16 amino acids. Trimming cost V 0 bases and J 4 bases; bases outside gene matches: 5. Germline CDR1 and CDR2: SGDLS and YYNGEE. DNA for the CDR3: TGTGCCAGCAGCGTAGCTAGCGGGGGGCCGGGAGAGACCCAGTACTTC. Amino acid sequence: CASSVASGGPGETQYF.

The chain uses TRBV27 and TRBJ2-3; 9 bases align to TRBD2. The germline gives CDR1 MNHEY, CDR2 SMNVEV (reference sequence). The length of the CDR3 is 16 residues. Trimming at V came to 5 bases and at J to 2 bases, leaving 8 bases not matched to a gene. The CDR3 DNA reads TGTGCCAGCAGTCCACTAGCGGGCGACACCACAGATACGCAGTATTTT. This gives the protein CASSPLAGDTTDTQYF.

V and J are TRBV19 and TRBJ2-1, with D possibly matching TRBD2 (6 bases). The CDR3 sequence is 14 residues long. Germline loops: CDR1 LNHDA, CDR2 SQIVND (reference sequence). The germline V and J ends were trimmed by 7 bases and 0 bases, with 10 bases remaining between them. The CDR3 sequence is CASMGRDSYNEQFF. Here the CDR3 DNA reads TGTGCCAGTATGGGGCGGGACTCCTACAATGAGCAGTTCTTC.

The CDR3 spells CASSPGWGADNEQFF. CDR3 DNA: TGTGCCAGCAGCCCCGGGTGGGGGGCGGACAATGAGCAGTTCTTC. The chain employs TRBV5-4 and TRBJ2-1; tentatively, D is TRBD1 or TRBD2 (6 bases each). The ends were cut back, 4 bases at V and 5 bases at J, with 16 bases in the middle. The CDR3 loop spans 15 amino acids. The V gene's germline CDR1 is SGHNT and CDR2 YYREEE (reference sequence).

The chain joins TRBV7-9 to TRBJ2-1; D call uncertain. CDR3 length equals 11 residues. Germline loops: CDR1 SEHNR, CDR2 FQNEAQ (reference sequence). In nucleotides, the CDR3 is TGTGGTCTAGAACTTTACAATGAGCAGTTCTTC. This codes for CGLELYNEQFF. The complete variable domain, with remaining parts taken from reference TRBV7-9 and TRBJ2-1, reads DTGVSQNPRHKITKRGQNVTFRCDPISEHNRLYWYRQTLGQGPEFLTYFQNEAQLEKSRLLSDRFSAERPKGSFSTLEIQRTEQGDSAMYLCGLELYNEQFFGPGTRLTVL.

The J gene is TRBJ2-1, the V gene TRBV19; 8 bases line up with TRBD2. The CDR3 consists of 17 residues. Trimming removed 5 bases from V and 7 bases from J; junction bases left unmatched: 16. Germline V gene sequence: CDR1 LNHDA, CDR2 SQIVND (reference sequence). In DNA form, the CDR3 reads TGTGCCAGTAGTTTCCTAACCCCGGGACTAGTTCCGAATGAGCAGTTCTTC. This gives the protein CASSFLTPGLVPNEQFF.

This chain connects TRBV27 to TRBJ2-7; D uncertain. Trimming took 7 bases from V and 5 from J, leaving 6 bases between them. CDR1 is MNHEY and CDR2 is SMNVEV in the germline V gene (reference sequence). This CDR3 contains 10 residues. Written as DNA, the CDR3 is TGTGCCAGCACCCGGAACGAGCAGTACTTC. Translation gives CASTRNEQYF.

V gene TRBV4-1 combines with J gene TRBJ2-7; D is ambiguous. CDR3 length equals 15 residues. V was shortened by 2 bases and J by 0 bases, with 11 bases between the two germline ends. Germline V lookup: CDR1 MGHRA, CDR2 YSYEKL. The CDR3 DNA follows: TGCGCCAGCAGCCAAATCGGGTACAGCTCCTACGAGCAGTACTTC. This encodes CASSQIGYSSYEQYF.

The CDR3 region has the DNA TGTGCCAGCAGTTTATCTACTTCGGACAATGAGCAGTTCTTC. It specifies CASSLSTSDNEQFF. The chain carries TRBV27 and TRBJ2-1, with D uncertain. V lost 0 bases, J lost 5 bases, and 8 bases lay in between. Per the germline V gene, CDR1 is MNHEY and CDR2 is SMNVEV (reference sequence). The CDR3 has 14 amino acids.

The chain couples TRBV10-3 to TRBJ2-1; D perhaps matches TRBD1 (6 bases). This CDR3 region has 14 residues. V was shortened by 6 bases and J by 0 bases, with 9 bases between the two germline ends. Per germline, CDR1 ENHRY and CDR2 SYGVKD. For the CDR3, the DNA is TGTGCCATCAGACCGGGACACTCCTACAATGAGCAGTTCTTC. Translating it yields CAIRPGHSYNEQFF.

This chain connects TRBV28 to TRBJ1-5; D is ambiguous. The CDR3 runs 15 residues. Trimming took 6 bases from V and 0 from J, leaving 12 bases between them. Germline CDR1 MDHEN, CDR2 SYDVKM. CDR3 nucleotide sequence: TGTGCCAGCAGCATGACCTTCTATAGCAATCAGCCCCAGCATTTT. Amino acids: CASSMTFYSNQPQHF.

The genes are TRBV28 and TRBJ2-7; D uncertain. V was pared by 4 bases and J by 3 bases, with 19 bases between. Per germline, CDR1 MDHEN and CDR2 SYDVKM. The CDR3 runs to 16 residues. Written as DNA, the CDR3 is TGTGCCAGCAGTTCCCACCTAGACCGACTGCGCTACGAGCAGTACTTC. Amino acids: CASSSHLDRLRYEQYF.